This T cell receptor (beta chain) was recorded in a study of blood T cell repertoires in COVID-19. Turning to the study itself: Collection of acute and convalescent COVID-19 samples took place in the United States, Italy and Spain. Nucleic acid was either cDNA or gDNA, and it came from T cells, B-cell-depleted T cells, or PBMCs.

Only a few counts were recorded for this clone. V lost 6 bases and J lost 7, with 19 bases in between. The CDR3 consists of 15 residues. Per germline, CDR1 MNHEY and CDR2 SVGEGT. Original processing methods: Amplified reference gene primers provided the basis for estimating nucleated cell counts. Profiling relied on immunoSEQ multiplex PCR, and the TCRdb table lists in-frame clones only, not all of them. The DNA gave D and trimming, while V, J and clone size come from that table. The data hold some 150,000 clones, with 75% to 85% observed a single time. The V and J genes are TRBV6-2 or TRBV6-3 and TRBJ2-1; possibly TRBD1 or TRBD2 for D (7 bases each). Sequences were obtained from peripheral blood. The sequence was collected from a woman aged 45-65 years in a cohort sampled during active or convalescent COVID-19. The CDR3 loop is CASSRGGAGKNEQFF. The DNA for the CDR3 is TGTGCCAGCAGCAGGGGGGGGGCCGGGAAAAATGAGCAGTTCTTC.